These 7 T cell receptor beta chains came from one sample sequenced in a study of T-cell reconstitution after alpha-beta-depleted transplantation in children. Unique molecular identifiers featured in how the TCRbeta library was prepared. TCRdb re-called the PCR reads through MiXCR, storing one row per CDR3 protein. The sample includes under 850,000 distinct CDR3 sequences, around 13% of them seen just once. This specimen was PBMCs, taken before TCRalphabeta/CD19-depleted stem cell transplant. The source of these receptors is a girl aged 2-15 years with congenital amegakaryocytic thrombocytopenia, due to receive a stem cell transplant.

This clonotype has only a few counts. The chain recombines TRBV5-5 with TRBJ2-1; 8 bases agree with TRBD1. The CDR3 totals 15 residues. Germline V gene sequence: CDR1 SGHKS, CDR2 YYEKEE (reference sequence). After removal of 0 bases from V and 8 bases from J, the junction contained 7 bases not matched to a gene. CDR3 protein: CASSLAQGAADEQFF. The DNA of the CDR3 is TGTGCCAGCAGCTTGGCGCAGGGGGCTGCGGATGAGCAGTTCTTC.

This clonotype was seen many times. This chain links TRBV4-1 with TRBJ2-3; 7 bases are shared with TRBD1. Germline V gives CDR1 MGHRA, CDR2 YSYEKL. J gave up 6 bases and V 0 bases, and 6 bases lay outside the gene matches. The length of the CDR3 is 15 residues. CDR3 sequence (DNA): TGCGCCAGCAGCCAAGATAACAGGGGTCGCGATACGCAGTATTTT. Translating gives CASSQDNRGRDTQYF.

This clonotype was observed many times. The V gene is TRBV20-1, the J gene TRBJ2-3; 11 nucleotides agree with TRBD2. Germline CDR1 is DFQATT and CDR2 is SNEGSKA (reference sequence). V lost 6 bases to trimming and J lost 7 bases; unmatched junction nucleotides: 9. There are 14 residues in the CDR3. Written as DNA, the CDR3 is TGCAGTGCGCATACTAGCGGGAGTTTGTATACGCAGTATTTT. Protein sequence: CSAHTSGSLYTQYF.

Notes on this clonotype: The junction departs from germline at one end; a sequencing error may be responsible. J is TRBJ2-5 and V is TRBV7-9; 8 nucleotides line up with TRBD2. In germline, CDR1 is SEHNR, CDR2 FQNEAQ (reference sequence). The CDR3 is made up of 13 amino acids. CDR3 residues: CASSFFSGVSQCF. The DNA of the CDR3 is TGTGCCAGCAGCTTTTTTAGCGGGGTGTCCCAGTGCTTC.

This clonotype occurred a few times. V is TRBV9 and J is TRBJ2-1; weak D call: TRBD1 (5 bases). The V gene's germline CDR1 is SGDLS and CDR2 YYNGEE. V shed 7 bases and J shed 2 bases, with 25 bases lying between them. The CDR3 runs to 18 residues. The CDR3 protein is CASPPRDRYPRAYNEQFF. The CDR3 region has the DNA TGTGCCAGCCCCCCCCGAGACCGCTACCCCAGGGCCTACAATGAGCAGTTCTTC.

This clonotype was seen repeatedly, ten times or more. The CDR3 nucleotides are TGTGCCACCAAAGAAAGCACAGATACGCAGTATTTT. Protein: CATKESTDTQYF. The chain carries TRBV6-5 and TRBJ2-3; D not resolved. Between the trimmed V and J ends, which lost 10 bases and 0 bases, there was a span of 8 bases. Germline CDR1 is MNHEY and CDR2 is SVGAGI. The CDR3 has 12 residues.

This chain joins TRBV7-9 and TRBJ2-3, with D possibly TRBD2 on 5 matching bases. V lost 1 base and J lost 2, with 10 bases in between. Germline-derived CDR1 and CDR2 are SEHNR and FQNEAQ (reference sequence). The CDR3 consists of 15 residues. CDR3: CASSLVADYTDTQYF. The DNA of the CDR3 is TGTGCCAGCAGCTTAGTCGCAGACTACACAGATACGCAGTATTTT. The full variable domain, in which reference TRBV7-9 and TRBJ2-3 provide the parts outside the CDR3, is DTGVSQNPRHKITKRGQNVTFRCDPISEHNRLYWYRQTLGQGPEFLTYFQNEAQLEKSRLLSDRFSAERPKGSFSTLEIQRTEQGDSAMYLCASSLVADYTDTQYFGPGTRLTVL.